This TCR beta chain was retrieved from a study of identifying expanded T cells in peripheral blood. Whole-study findings and limits: Clone count variance between roughly 2-week samples rose with total template count. Differentially abundant clones: roughly 1.2 between replicates, 15 to 17 at approximately two weeks, approximately 19 at four.

No infections or other immune events were documented during collection. Assay used: immunoSEQ multiplex PCR; TCRdb lists only in-frame clones, some missing. Among about 78,000 clones listed, about 83% were seen once. As regards this clone: Antigen specificity is unknown.

Germline CDR1 is LNHDA and CDR2 is SQIVND (reference sequence). There are 16 residues in the CDR3. V lost 3 bases and J lost 0, with 11 bases in between. The chain carries TRBV19 and TRBJ1-4; D unresolved. The TCR comes from a person aged 18 to 70 in good health. The sample comprised blood. The CDR3 loop reads CASSMGRPATNEKLFF. CDR3 nucleotide sequence: TGTGCCAGTAGTATGGGGAGACCAGCAACTAATGAAAAACTGTTTTTT.